Each of the 22 T cell receptor beta chains below was sequenced from the same sample in a study of T-cell memory formation after mild COVID-19. One entry per CDR3 protein results from TCRdb running MiXCR on the 5' RACE reads. In the table there are 270,000 or so distinct CDR3 sequences, around 15% of which are singletons. The sample was PBMCs or a T cell subset sorted from them (not recorded which). These receptor sequences come from a man younger than 35 who had mild COVID-19 (a few samples of this study predate the infection). Cell type and time point are not known.

A few counts support this clonotype. The V call is TRBV7-2, the J call TRBJ2-3; TRBD1 might be the D (6 bases). The CDR3 sequence is 15 residues long. Germline V lookup: CDR1 SGHTA, CDR2 FQGNSA. The V and J ends lost 4 bases and 2 bases respectively, with 13 bases between them. CDR3 region: CASSYSGDSTDTQYF. The CDR3 DNA is TGTGCCAGCAGCTATTCAGGGGATTCCACAGATACGCAGTATTTT.

Many counts were recorded for this clonotype. The chain combines TRBV5-1 with TRBJ2-3, with D hard to call. Trimming removed 3 bases from V and 4 bases from J, with 6 bases in between. Germline lookup yields CDR1 SGHRS and CDR2 YFSETQ. CDR3 length equals 12 residues. CDR3 sequence (DNA): TGCGCCAGCAGCTCCATTCCAGATACGCAGTATTTT. As protein: CASSSIPDTQYF. The full variable domain, in which reference TRBV5-1 and TRBJ2-3 provide the parts outside the CDR3, is KAGVTQTPRYLIKTRGQQVTLSCSPISGHRSVSWYQQTPGQGLQFLFEYFSETQRNKGNFPGRFSGRQFSNSRSEMNVSTLELGDSALYLCASSSIPDTQYFGPGTRLTVL.

This clonotype was detected many times. This rearrangement joins TRBV10-1 to TRBJ2-3; maybe TRBD1 (6 bases). The length of the CDR3 is 14 residues. CDR1 is WNHNN and CDR2 is SYGVQD in the germline V gene (reference sequence). V lost 0 bases and J 6 bases, leaving 10 bases between the germline ends. The CDR3 DNA reads as TGCGCCAGCAGTGAGTCTTACAGGGTCGATACGCAGTATTTT. This sequence encodes CASSESYRVDTQYF.

The chain links TRBV3-1 to TRBJ2-7, with D unresolved. Per germline, CDR1 LGHDT and CDR2 YNNKEL (reference sequence). V lost 2 bases, J lost 3 bases, and 8 bases lay in between. This CDR3 has 13 amino acids. The CDR3 reads CASSQLENYEQYV. The CDR3 nucleotides are TGTGCCAGCAGCCAATTGGAGAACTACGAGCAGTACGTC.

The chain couples TRBV7-9 to TRBJ1-2, with D possibly being TRBD1 (5 bases). The CDR3 spans 17 residues. The V gene's germline CDR1 is SEHNR and CDR2 FQNEAQ (reference sequence). With 2 bases removed from V and 0 bases from J, the gap between germline ends came to 16 bases. The DNA for the CDR3 is TGTGCCAGCAGCTTAATAGGGGCAGGAGAAGCTAACTATGGCTACACCTTC. Its translation is CASSLIGAGEANYGYTF.

This clonotype was counted a few times. The V gene is TRBV11-2, the J gene TRBJ2-1, with D possibly TRBD2 on 5 matching bases. The germline V gene has CDR1 SGHAT and CDR2 FQNNGV. Trimming took 4 bases from V and 0 from J, leaving 13 bases between them. This CDR3 region has 16 residues. CDR3 sequence reads: CASSSPGFSSYNEQFF. DNA for the CDR3: TGTGCCAGCAGCTCCCCGGGGTTTAGCTCCTACAATGAGCAGTTCTTC.

This chain links TRBV7-2 with TRBJ2-3; TRBD1 agrees at 10 bases. From germline, CDR1 is SGHTA and CDR2 FQGNSA. This CDR3 has 15 residues. V shed 5 bases and J 4 bases; nucleotides not matched to a gene: 6. The CDR3 DNA is TGTGCCAGCAGCCCAACCGGGACAGGGGCAGATACGCAGTATTTT. Residues: CASSPTGTGADTQYF.

The chain is built from TRBV6-5 and TRBJ1-1, with D unclear. The ends were cut back, 4 bases at V and 3 bases at J, with 12 bases in the middle. CDR1 and CDR2 from the germline V gene are MNHEY and SVGAGI. This CDR3 has 14 amino acids. The CDR3 sequence is CASSSPPKDTEAFF. The CDR3 DNA sequence: TGTGCCAGCAGTTCACCCCCCAAGGACACTGAAGCTTTCTTT.

This clonotype was recorded at least ten times. CDR3 sequence (DNA): TGCGCCAGCAGCTTGAGCCCCGAGGGGGGGAACATTCAGTACTTC. Translating gives CASSLSPEGGNIQYF. V is TRBV5-1 and J is TRBJ2-4; D perhaps matches TRBD2 (7 bases). V was shortened by 1 base and J by 7 bases, with 15 bases between the two germline ends. Germline V gene data show CDR1 as SGHRS and CDR2 as YFSETQ. The CDR3 covers 15 residues. Together with reference TRBV5-1 and TRBJ2-4, the CDR3 gives the full variable domain: KAGVTQTPRYLIKTRGQQVTLSCSPISGHRSVSWYQQTPGQGLQFLFEYFSETQRNKGNFPGRFSGRQFSNSRSEMNVSTLELGDSALYLCASSLSPEGGNIQYFGAGTRLSVL.

In its sample, this clonotype ranks as medium-sized. V is TRBV7-2 and J is TRBJ2-1, with D possibly matching TRBD1 (5 bases). CDR3 length: 15 amino acids. V gave up 6 bases and J gave up 0 bases, with 12 bases separating them. Germline V gives CDR1 SGHTA, CDR2 FQGNSA. This CDR3 reads CASRIGAASYNEQFF. The DNA for the CDR3 is TGTGCCAGCAGAATAGGGGCGGCCTCCTACAATGAGCAGTTCTTC.

This clonotype was found many times. This sequence joins TRBV5-1 and TRBJ2-7; no definite D call. Deletions cut 4 bases from V and 2 bases from J, with 1 base between. The CDR3 covers 10 residues. Per the germline V gene, CDR1 is SGHRS and CDR2 is YFSETQ. CDR3 in amino acids: CASSTYEQYV. The CDR3 DNA follows: TGCGCCAGCAGCACCTACGAGCAGTACGTC.

Ten or more counts support this clonotype. The chain carries TRBV4-1 and TRBJ2-5, with 11 nucleotides matching TRBD2. After removal of 5 bases from V and 2 bases from J, the junction contained 10 bases not matched to a gene. The CDR3 runs 17 residues. Germline CDR1 reads MGHRA; CDR2 reads YSYEKL. The CDR3 DNA reads as TGCGCCAGCAGCAAAAGACTAGCGGGGAATTTTCAAGAGACCCAGTACTTC. Translation gives CASSKRLAGNFQETQYF.

This clonotype was found many times. V usage is TRBV7-2 and J usage is TRBJ2-3, with 10 bases that match TRBD1. Germline CDR1 reads SGHTA; CDR2 reads FQGNSA. The CDR3 loop spans 14 amino acids. The V segment lost 5 bases and the J segment 4 bases; nucleotides outside the gene matches: 3. The CDR3 sequence is CASSPGQGADTQYF. CDR3 coding DNA: TGTGCCAGCAGCCCAGGACAGGGGGCAGATACGCAGTATTTT.

V is TRBV6-5 and J is TRBJ2-7; no firm D call. CDR3 length: 12 residues. The ends were cut back, 11 bases at V and 2 bases at J, with 13 bases in the middle. Germline CDR1 and CDR2: MNHEY and SVGAGI. Here the CDR3 reads CARTRRPYEQYF. CDR3 DNA: TGTGCCCGCACGAGACGCCCCTACGAGCAGTACTTC.

A word on this clonotype: Germline is not matched at one junction end, which may reflect a read error. The CDR3 here is CASSGDQFGSRRYF. The DNA for the CDR3 is TGTGCCAGCAGTGGGGATCAATTTGGTTCGCGACGATACTTC. This sequence joins TRBV6-4 and TRBJ1-2; D remains unclear. This CDR3 region has 14 residues. The germline V gene has CDR1 MRHNA and CDR2 SNTAGT.

In its sample, this clonotype was seen a few times. The rearrangement links TRBV10-2 to TRBJ2-6; D may match TRBD1 or TRBD2 (5 bases each). The CDR3 sequence is 15 residues long. Germline V lookup: CDR1 WSHSY, CDR2 SAAADI. V lost 11 bases and J lost 4, with 18 bases in between. The chain's CDR3 is CAVPNEGFGANVLTF. CDR3 sequence (DNA): TGCGCCGTCCCCAATGAGGGGTTCGGGGCCAACGTCCTGACTTTC.

This sequence joins TRBV7-2 and TRBJ1-1; D gene ambiguous. Trimming removed 3 bases from V and 3 bases from J, with 5 bases in between. Germline V CDR1 and CDR2: SGHTA, FQGNSA. The CDR3 is 12 amino acids. CDR3 in amino acids: CASSFQDTEAFF. CDR3 coding DNA: TGTGCCAGCAGCTTCCAGGACACTGAAGCTTTCTTT.

This clonotype has only a few counts. The chain employs TRBV4-1 and TRBJ1-4; D possibly corresponds to TRBD1 (5 bases). Germline V lookup: CDR1 MGHRA, CDR2 YSYEKL. The CDR3 covers 22 residues. V dropped 1 base and J dropped 4 bases, with 31 bases sitting between them. CDR3 nucleotide sequence: TGCGCCAGCAGCCAAGCCCCAGGGCTCTCGGACCACAAACCCAGGGTTAATGAAAAACTGTTTTTT. Translating it yields CASSQAPGLSDHKPRVNEKLFF.

The CDR3 loop is CASSPGLGASATDTQYF. CDR3 nucleotide sequence: TGTGCCAGCAGCCCCGGCCTAGGGGCCTCAGCCACAGATACGCAGTATTTT. V usage is TRBV5-6 and J usage is TRBJ2-3, with D possibly matching TRBD1 (5 bases). Deletions cut 4 bases from V and 2 bases from J, with 20 bases between. Germline CDR1 and CDR2: SGHDT and YYEEEE. The length of the CDR3 is 17 residues.

This chain joins TRBV20-1 and TRBJ2-4; TRBD2 agrees at 14 bases. Germline loops: CDR1 DFQATT, CDR2 SNEGSKA (reference sequence). V gave up 4 bases and J gave up 6 bases; unmatched junction bases: 5. This CDR3 has 15 amino acids. The CDR3 bases are TGCAGTGCTACGACTAGCGGGGGGGAGAGAAACATTCAGTACTTC. This sequence encodes CSATTSGGERNIQYF.

The CDR3, as DNA: TGCAGTGCCGCCCAGGGGAAAGACTATGGCTACACCTTC. It codes for CSAAQGKDYGYTF. The chain is built from TRBV20-1 and TRBJ1-2; tentatively, D is TRBD1 (6 bases). V was trimmed by 6 bases and J by 3 bases, leaving 14 bases between them. From germline, CDR1 is DFQATT and CDR2 SNEGSKA (reference sequence). The CDR3 is made up of 13 amino acids.

This clonotype was seen more than once but under ten times. The J gene is TRBJ2-3, the V gene TRBV28, with D possibly matching TRBD1 (6 bases). Germline V gene data show CDR1 as MDHEN and CDR2 as SYDVKM. The CDR3 has 14 residues. Trimming left V 9 bases short and J 6 bases short, with 19 bases between. This CDR3 is CASGVGGWSDTQYF. The DNA of the CDR3 is TGTGCCAGTGGTGTAGGGGGATGGTCCGATACGCAGTATTTT.